These T cell receptor beta chains were read from a single sample in a study of shared clonotypes between healthy human individuals. Sequencing was performed with immunoSEQ multiplex PCR; in TCRdb, only in-frame clones are kept and a portion is missing. In the table there are about 600,000 clones, around 97% of which are singletons. Sequenced material: naive CD4+ T cells sorted from blood. Receptor source: a woman in her thirties in good health. Both conserved end residues are part of each CDR3. The D gene is left open where the match is weak. The size of a clone is reported for some rows only, either as once, few or many, or as a class for expanded clones.

>TRBD1|TRBV5-4|TRBJ2-3|-
TGTGCCAGCAGCCAATCGGACAGGGTCAGCACAGATACGCAGTATTTT
CASSQSDRVSTDTQYF
>TRBD2|TRBV5-1|TRBJ2-5|-
TGCGCCAGCAGCCACCGGACTAGCGGGGCAGAGACCCAGTACTTC
CASSHRTSGAETQYF
>-|TRBV15|TRBJ2-3|-
TGTGCCACCAGCAGAGGGGGCGGAGCGACCCGCACAGATACGCAGTATTTT
CATSRGGGATRTDTQYF
>-|TRBV9|TRBJ1-1|-
TGTGCCAGCAGCGTAGCTTGGTCGGGAACTGAAGCTTTCTTT
CASSVAWSGTEAFF
>-|TRBV6-1|TRBJ2-7|-
TGTGCCAGCAGTGAAGGGAACCTGGGCGGCGAGCAGTACTTC
CASSEGNLGGEQYF
>TRBD1|TRBV11-2|TRBJ1-2|-
TGTGCCAGCAGCCCCCCCCTATCATGGGACAGGGGGTTCTATGGCTACACCTTC
CASSPPLSWDRGFYGYTF
>-|TRBV21-1|TRBJ1-2|-
TGTGCCAGCAGCAAAGTTAAGTCCTATGGCTACACCTTC
CASSKVKSYGYTF
>TRBD2|TRBV7-6|TRBJ2-3|-
TGTGCCAGCAGCCCTCTAACTAGCGGGAGTACAGATACGCAGTATTTT
CASSPLTSGSTDTQYF
>-|TRBV29-1|TRBJ1-2|-
TGCAGCGTTGCTCCGGGACACTATGGCTACACCTTC
CSVAPGHYGYTF
>-|TRBV6-5|TRBJ1-1|-
TGTGCCAGCAGTCACCTATTGAACACTGAAGCTTTCTTT
CASSHLLNTEAFF
>-|TRBV30|TRBJ1-4|-
TGTGCCTGGAGTGGGTTCTCAGGGATTAATGAAAAACTGTTTTTT
CAWSGFSGINEKLFF
>TRBD1|TRBV6-5|TRBJ1-3|few
TGTGCCAGCAGTTCCGGGACAGTTGAATATTTT
CASSSGTVEYF
>-|TRBV23-1|TRBJ1-5|-
TGCGCCAGCAGTCAATTAGGACAGCCCCAGCATTTT
CASSQLGQPQHF
>-|TRBV27|TRBJ1-5|-
TGTGCCAGCAGTTTTCATCGGTTCGAGACTTCTAACAGGAGCAATCAGCCCCAGCATTTT
CASSFHRFETSNRSNQPQHF
>TRBD2|TRBV9|TRBJ2-7|-
TGTGCCAGCAGCAGGACTAGCGGGAGTTACGAGCAGTACTTC
CASSRTSGSYEQYF
>-|TRBV6-1|TRBJ1-5|-
TGTGCCAGCAGTGGGGGCCAGCCCCAGCATTTT
CASSGGQPQHF
>-|TRBV28|TRBJ2-1|-
TGTGCCAGCAGATTATTAGGGTCAAACAATGGGCAGTTCTTC
CASRLLGSNNGQFF